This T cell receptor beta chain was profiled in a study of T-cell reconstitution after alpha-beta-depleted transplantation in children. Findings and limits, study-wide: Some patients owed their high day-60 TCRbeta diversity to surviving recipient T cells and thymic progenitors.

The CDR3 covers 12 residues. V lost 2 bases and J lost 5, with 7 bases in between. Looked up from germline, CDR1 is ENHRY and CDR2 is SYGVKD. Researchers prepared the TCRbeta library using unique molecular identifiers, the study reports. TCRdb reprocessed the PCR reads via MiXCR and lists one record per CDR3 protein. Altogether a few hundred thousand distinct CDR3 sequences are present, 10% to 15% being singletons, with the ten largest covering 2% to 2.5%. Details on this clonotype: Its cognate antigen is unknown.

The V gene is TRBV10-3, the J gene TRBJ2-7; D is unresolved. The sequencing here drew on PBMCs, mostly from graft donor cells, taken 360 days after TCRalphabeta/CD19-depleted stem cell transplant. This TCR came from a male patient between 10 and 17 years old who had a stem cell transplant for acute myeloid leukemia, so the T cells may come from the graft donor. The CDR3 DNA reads TGTGCCATCAGTGAGAGCTTCCACGAGCAGTACTTC. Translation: CAISESFHEQYF.